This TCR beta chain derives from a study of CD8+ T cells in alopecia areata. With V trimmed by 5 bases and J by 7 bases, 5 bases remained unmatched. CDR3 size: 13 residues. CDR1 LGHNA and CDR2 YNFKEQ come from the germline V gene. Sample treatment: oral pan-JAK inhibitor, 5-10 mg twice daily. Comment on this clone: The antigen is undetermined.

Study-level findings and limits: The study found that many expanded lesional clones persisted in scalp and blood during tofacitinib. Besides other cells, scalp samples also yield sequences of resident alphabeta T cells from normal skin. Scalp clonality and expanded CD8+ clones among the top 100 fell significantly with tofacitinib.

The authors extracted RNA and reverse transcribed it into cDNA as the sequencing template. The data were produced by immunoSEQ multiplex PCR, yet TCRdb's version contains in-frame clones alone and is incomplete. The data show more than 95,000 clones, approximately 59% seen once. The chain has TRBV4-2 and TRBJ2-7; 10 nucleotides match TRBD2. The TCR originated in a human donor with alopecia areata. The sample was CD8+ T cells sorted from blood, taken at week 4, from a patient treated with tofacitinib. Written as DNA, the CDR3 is TGTGCCAGCAGCGACCGGACTAGCGGTGAGCAGTACTTC. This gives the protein CASSDRTSGEQYF.